Listed below are T cell receptor beta chains from one sample, sequenced in a study of OX40 agonist ivuxolimab in advanced cancers. Method: immunoSEQ multiplex PCR; TCRdb's copy keeps in-frame clones and lacks some. The table records 90,000 or so clones, about 91% of them present only once. This sample comprised CD4+ or CD8+ T cells sorted from blood, obtained in a trial of the OX40 agonist ivuxolimab. The receptors were gathered from an adult with an advanced solid tumor such as melanoma, head and neck, liver or kidney cancer. The conserved cysteine and the conserved F or W are not part of the CDR3 here.

>TRBJ2-1|TRBV9
ASSSPEF
>TRBJ1-2|TRBV18
ASSPGQTNYGYT
>TRBJ2-1|TRBV4-2
ASSQDLSNEQF
>TRBJ2-7|TRBV6-5
ASRVRAIYEQY
>TRBJ1-2|TRBV5-1
ASRKGGGYT
>TRBJ1-2|TRBV7-9
ASSLSQGYGYT
>TRBJ1-4|TRBV2
ASNQQGGNEKLF
>TRBJ2-5|TRBV7-9
ASRDGGRLGETQY
>TRBJ2-6|TRBV11-1
ASSFGGSGANVLT
>TRBJ2-7|TRBV5-4
ASSPDYLSYEQY